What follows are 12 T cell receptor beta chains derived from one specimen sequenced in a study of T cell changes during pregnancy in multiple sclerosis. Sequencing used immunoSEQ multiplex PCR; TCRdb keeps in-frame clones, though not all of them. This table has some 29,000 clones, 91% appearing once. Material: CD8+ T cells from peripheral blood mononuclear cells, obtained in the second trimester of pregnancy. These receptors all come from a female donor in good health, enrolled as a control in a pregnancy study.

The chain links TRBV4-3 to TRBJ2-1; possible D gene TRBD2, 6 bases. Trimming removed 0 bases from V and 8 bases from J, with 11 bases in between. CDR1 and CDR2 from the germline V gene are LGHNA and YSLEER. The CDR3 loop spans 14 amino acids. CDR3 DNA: TGCGCCAGCAGCCAAGAAAGGCGGGGCTATGAGCAGTTCTTC. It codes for CASSQERRGYEQFF.

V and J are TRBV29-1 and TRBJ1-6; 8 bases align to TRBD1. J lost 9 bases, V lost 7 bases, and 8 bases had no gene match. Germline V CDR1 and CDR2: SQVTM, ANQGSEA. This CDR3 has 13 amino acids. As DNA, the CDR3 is TGCAGCGCTGTGACAGGGGATGGTTCACCCCTCCACTTT. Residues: CSAVTGDGSPLHF.

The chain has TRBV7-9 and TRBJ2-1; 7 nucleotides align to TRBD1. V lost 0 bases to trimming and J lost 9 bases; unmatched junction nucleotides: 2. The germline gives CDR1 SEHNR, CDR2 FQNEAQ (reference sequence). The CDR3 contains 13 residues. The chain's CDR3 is CASSLAQGSEQFF. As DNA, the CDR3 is TGTGCCAGCAGCTTAGCACAGGGGAGTGAGCAGTTCTTC.

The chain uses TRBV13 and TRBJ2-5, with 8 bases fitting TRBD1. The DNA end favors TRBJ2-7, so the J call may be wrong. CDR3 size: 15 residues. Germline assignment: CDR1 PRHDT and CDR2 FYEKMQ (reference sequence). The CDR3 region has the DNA TGTGCCAGCAGCTTAGGGGTAGGACAGGGCTACGAGCAGTACTTC. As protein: CASSLGVGQGYEQYF.

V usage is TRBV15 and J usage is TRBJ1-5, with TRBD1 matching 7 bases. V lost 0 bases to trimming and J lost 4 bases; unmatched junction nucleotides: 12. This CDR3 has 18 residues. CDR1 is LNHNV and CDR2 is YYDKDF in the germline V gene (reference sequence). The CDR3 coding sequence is TGTGCCACCAGCAGAGATTCTAATACAGGGGTAGGGAATCAGCCCCAGCATTTT. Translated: CATSRDSNTGVGNQPQHF.

The CDR3 sequence: CARQDRATGEAFF. CDR3 in DNA: TGTGCCAGACAGGACAGGGCGACGGGTGAAGCTTTCTTT. The chain has TRBV2 and TRBJ1-1; TRBD1 agrees at 8 bases. The ends lost 9 bases at V and 7 bases at J; junction bases unmatched: 10. The CDR3 covers 13 residues. Germline V gene sequence: CDR1 SNHLY, CDR2 FYNNEI.

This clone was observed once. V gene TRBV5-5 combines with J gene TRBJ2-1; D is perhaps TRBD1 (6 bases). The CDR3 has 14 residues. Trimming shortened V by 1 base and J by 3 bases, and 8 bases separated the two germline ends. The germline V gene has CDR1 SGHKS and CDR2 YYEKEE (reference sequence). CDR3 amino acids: CASSLPGHYNEQFF. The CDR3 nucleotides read TGTGCCAGCAGCTTGCCGGGACACTACAATGAGCAGTTCTTC.

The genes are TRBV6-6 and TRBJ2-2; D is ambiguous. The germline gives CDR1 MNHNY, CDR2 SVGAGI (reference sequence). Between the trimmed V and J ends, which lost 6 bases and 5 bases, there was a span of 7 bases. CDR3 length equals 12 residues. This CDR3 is CASSPITGELFF. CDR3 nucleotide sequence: TGTGCCAGCAGCCCCATTACCGGGGAGCTGTTTTTT.

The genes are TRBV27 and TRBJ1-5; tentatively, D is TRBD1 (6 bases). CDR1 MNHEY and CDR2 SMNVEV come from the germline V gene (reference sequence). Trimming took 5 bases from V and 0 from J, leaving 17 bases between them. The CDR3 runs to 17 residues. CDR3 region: CASSNTWGGYSNQPQHF. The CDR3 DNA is TGTGCCAGCAGTAACACGTGGGGGGGCTATAGCAATCAGCCCCAGCATTTT.

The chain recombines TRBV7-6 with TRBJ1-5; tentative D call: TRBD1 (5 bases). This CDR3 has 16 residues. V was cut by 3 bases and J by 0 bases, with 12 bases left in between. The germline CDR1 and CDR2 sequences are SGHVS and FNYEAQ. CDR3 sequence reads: CASSFGHRYSNQPQHF. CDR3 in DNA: TGTGCCAGCAGCTTTGGACACCGATATAGCAATCAGCCCCAGCATTTT.

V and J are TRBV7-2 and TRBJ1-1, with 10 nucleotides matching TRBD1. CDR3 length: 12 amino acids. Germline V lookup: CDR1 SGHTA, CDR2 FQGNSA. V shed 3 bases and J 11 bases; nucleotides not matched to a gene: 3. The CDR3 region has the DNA TGTGCCAGCAGCTTCGGGACAGGGGACGCTTTCTTT. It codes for CASSFGTGDAFF.

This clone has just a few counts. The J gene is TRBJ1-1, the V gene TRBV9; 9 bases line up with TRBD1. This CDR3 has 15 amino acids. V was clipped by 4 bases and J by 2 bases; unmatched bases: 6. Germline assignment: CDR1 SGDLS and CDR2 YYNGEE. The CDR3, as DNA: TGTGCCAGCAGCAGGGGGGACAGGGCTAACACTGAAGCTTTCTTT. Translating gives CASSRGDRANTEAFF.